This T cell receptor (beta chain) came from a study of CD8+ T cells in alopecia areata. On the study more broadly: Each of the treated patients was given oral tofacitinib, 5 to 10 mg twice daily, for moderate-to-severe alopecia areata.

Indicated treatment: oral pan-JAK inhibitor, 5-10 mg twice daily. The sequencing template was cDNA reverse transcribed from extracted RNA. Data came from immunoSEQ multiplex PCR; TCRdb stores just in-frame clones and leaves some out. The data contain approximately 200,000 clones, less than 50% of them singletons. CDR1 and CDR2 (germline): MNHNS, SASEGT. Germline trimming cut 3 bases from V and 0 bases from J; bases unmatched to any gene: 5. CDR3 size: 16 residues. The V and J genes are TRBV6-1 and TRBJ2-4; 7 bases align to TRBD1. The sample was CD4+ T cells sorted from blood, taken around week 37, from a patient treated with tofacitinib. The clonotype comes from a human donor with alopecia areata. CDR3 protein: CASSDPDRVAKNIQYF. CDR3 nucleotides: TGTGCCAGCAGTGATCCAGACAGGGTAGCCAAAAACATTCAGTACTTC.